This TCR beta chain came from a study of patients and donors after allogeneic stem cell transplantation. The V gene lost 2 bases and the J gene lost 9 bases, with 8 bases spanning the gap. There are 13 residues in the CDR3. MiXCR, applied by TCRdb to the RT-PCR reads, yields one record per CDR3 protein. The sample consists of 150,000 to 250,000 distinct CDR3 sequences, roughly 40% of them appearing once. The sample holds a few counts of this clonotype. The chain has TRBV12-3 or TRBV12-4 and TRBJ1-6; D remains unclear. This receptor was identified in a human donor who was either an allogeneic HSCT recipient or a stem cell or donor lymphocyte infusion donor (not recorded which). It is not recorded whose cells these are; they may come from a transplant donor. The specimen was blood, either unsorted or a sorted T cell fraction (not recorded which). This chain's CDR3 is CASSLSPSSPLHF. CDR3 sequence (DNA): TGTGCCAGCAGTTTATCTCCGAGTTCACCCCTCCACTTT.